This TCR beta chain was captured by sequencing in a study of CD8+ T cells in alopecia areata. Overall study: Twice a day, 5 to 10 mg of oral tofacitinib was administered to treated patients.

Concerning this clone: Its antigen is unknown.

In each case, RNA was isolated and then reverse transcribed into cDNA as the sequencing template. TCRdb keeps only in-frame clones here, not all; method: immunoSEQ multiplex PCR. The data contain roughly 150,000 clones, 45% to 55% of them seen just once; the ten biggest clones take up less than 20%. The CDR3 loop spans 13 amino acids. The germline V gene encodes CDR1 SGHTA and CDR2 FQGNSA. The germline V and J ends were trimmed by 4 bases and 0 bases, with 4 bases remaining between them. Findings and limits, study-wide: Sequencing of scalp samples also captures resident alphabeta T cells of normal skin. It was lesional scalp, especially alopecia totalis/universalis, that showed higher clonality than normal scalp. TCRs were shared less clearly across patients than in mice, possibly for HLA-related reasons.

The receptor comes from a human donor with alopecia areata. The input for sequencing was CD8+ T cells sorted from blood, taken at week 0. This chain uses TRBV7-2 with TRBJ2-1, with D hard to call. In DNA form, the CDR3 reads TGTGCCAGCAGCTCCTACTCCTACAATGAGCAGTTCTTC. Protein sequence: CASSSYSYNEQFF.